The next 3 T cell receptor beta chains were all read from a single sample in a study of shared clonotypes between healthy human individuals. The method was immunoSEQ multiplex PCR; TCRdb's version includes in-frame clones alone and lacks a portion of them. The repertoire holds some 2 million clones, with about 95% as singletons. The naive CD8 population came from CD45RO-negative cells selected for CCR7, without terminally differentiated effector memory CD45RA+ cells. The specimen was naive CD8+ T cells sorted from blood. The receptors originated from a man aged 18 to 29 in good health.

This chain joins TRBV4-1 and TRBJ1-2, with TRBD1 identical over 8 bases. The length of the CDR3 is 14 residues. Unmatched junction bases numbered 6, after V lost 5 bases and J lost 4 bases. Germline V gives CDR1 MGHRA, CDR2 YSYEKL. This CDR3 is CASSSDRDFYGYTF. DNA of the CDR3: TGCGCCAGCAGCTCGGACAGGGATTTCTATGGCTACACCTTC.

V gene TRBV5-1 combines with J gene TRBJ2-1, with 14 bases matching TRBD2. The junction had 15 bases not matched to a gene; V was cut back by 6 bases and J by 10 bases. CDR1 SGHRS and CDR2 YFSETQ come from the germline V gene. The CDR3 is made up of 17 amino acids. CDR3 loop: CASTPSRAGLAGGEQFF. Here the CDR3 DNA reads TGCGCCAGCACACCCTCCCGGGCCGGACTAGCGGGGGGAGAGCAGTTCTTC.

V is TRBV28 and J is TRBJ1-1; D uncertain. Trimming shortened V by 2 bases and J by 1 base, and 5 bases separated the two germline ends. The CDR3 length is 13 residues. Germline values: CDR1 MDHEN, CDR2 SYDVKM. The CDR3 sequence: CASSLMRNTEAFF. The DNA of the CDR3 is TGTGCCAGCAGTTTAATGCGGAACACTGAAGCTTTCTTT.